A single T cell receptor beta chain is shown here with its context. Antigen specificity is unknown. This record belongs to a study of shared clonotypes between healthy human individuals. General observations from the study: It was the non-shared clonotypes that had lower generation probabilities than clonotypes shared by all four donors. It was only blood that was sampled, and tissue repertoires likely differ. What naive subsets generally showed was a larger estimated richness than memory subsets showed.

The CDR3 totals 13 residues. CDR1 and CDR2 from the germline V gene are GTSNPN and SVGIG (reference sequence). Trimming stripped 3 bases from V and 9 bases from J, with 18 bases between. The input for sorted-subset replicate PCRs was around 0.2 ug DNA, tens of thousands of T cell genomes. TCRdb's table, derived via immunoSEQ multiplex PCR, lists solely in-frame clones and lacks some. Among roughly 2.4 million clones listed, around 95% were seen once. The receptor was derived from a man aged 18-30 years in good health. The source material was naive CD4+ T cells sorted from blood. As to subset: CD45RA+ positively selected. The rearrangement links TRBV30 to TRBJ2-7; D is unresolved. As DNA, the CDR3 is TGTGCCTGGAGCTCGGAAGTCATTCGCGGGCAGTACTTC. As protein: CAWSSEVIRGQYF. Supplemented by reference TRBV30 and TRBJ2-7, the full variable domain reads SQTIHQWPATLVQPVGSPLSLECTVEGTSNPNLYWYRQAAGRGLQLLFYSVGIGQISSEVPQNLSASRPQDRQFILSSKKLLLSDSGFYLCAWSSEVIRGQYFGPGTRLTVT.